These 7 T cell receptor beta chains were sequenced from one sample in a study of T cells after posttransplantation cyclophosphamide. The repertoire was sequenced with immunoSEQ multiplex PCR; TCRdb's copy has only in-frame clones and lacks some. Of approximately 20,000 clones listed, 75% to 90% are singletons. Methotrexate plus calcineurin inhibitor accompanied controls' myeloablative marrow transplants; sampling was 1 year later. This material consisted of PBMCs, taken about 360 days after allogeneic stem cell transplant with calcineurin inhibitor and methotrexate. These receptor sequences come from a female patient between 30 and 39 years old who received an allogeneic stem cell transplant from an unrelated donor, was CMV-positive, and had acute and chronic GVHD. The graft donor may have contributed some T cells.

The chain carries TRBV9 and TRBJ1-2, with 9 positions matching TRBD1. Looked up from germline, CDR1 is SGDLS and CDR2 is YYNGEE. The trim removed 4 bases at V and 5 bases at J, leaving 3 bases unmatched. The CDR3 runs 13 residues. Written as DNA, the CDR3 is TGTGCCAGCAGCCGGGACAGGGAGTATGGCTACACCTTC. Protein product: CASSRDREYGYTF.

J is TRBJ1-4 and V is TRBV30; TRBD1 might be the D (5 bases). The germline CDR1 and CDR2 sequences are GTSNPN and SVGIG (reference sequence). V was cut by 1 base and J by 8 bases, with 14 bases left in between. The CDR3 extends over 14 amino acids. The CDR3 protein is CAWSGGGLEEKLFF. The CDR3 nucleotides are TGTGCCTGGAGTGGCGGGGGGTTGGAAGAAAAACTGTTTTTT.

The DNA for the CDR3 is TGTGCCAGCAGCTTTATGAACACTGAAGCTTTCTTT. This encodes CASSFMNTEAFF. The V gene is TRBV5-6, the J gene TRBJ1-1, with D hard to call. CDR1 is SGHDT, CDR2 YYEEEE, per germline. The CDR3 is 12 residues long. V was trimmed by 2 bases and J by 0 bases, leaving 2 bases between them.

To note about this clone: The same CDR3 is also encoded by other DNA sequences in this sample. The CDR3 DNA follows: TGCGCCAGCAGTCCGACAGGGTCGGAATATAGCAATCAGCCCCAGCATTTT. This translates into CASSPTGSEYSNQPQHF. The V and J genes are TRBV23-1 and TRBJ1-5, with TRBD1 matching 7 bases. TRBV23-1 is labeled an ORF, and its function is uncertain. V trimming: 4 bases; J trimming: 0 bases; junction bases outside the gene matches: 9. This CDR3 region has 17 residues.

V is TRBV7-8 and J is TRBJ2-1, with 12 bases that match TRBD2. The V gene end was trimmed by 3 bases and the J gene end by 8 bases; junction bases not matched to a gene: 2. Per germline, CDR1 SGHVS and CDR2 FQNEAQ. There are 14 residues in the CDR3. The CDR3 nucleotides read TGTGCCAGCAGCTTGACTAGCGGGAGATATGAGCAGTTCTTC. Its protein is CASSLTSGRYEQFF.

CDR3: CASSGLAGSYEQYF. CDR3 sequence (DNA): TGCGCCAGCAGCGGACTAGCGGGGTCCTACGAGCAGTACTTC. The chain employs TRBV5-1 and TRBJ2-7; 12 positions agree with TRBD2. This CDR3 is 14 amino acids long. Per the germline V gene, CDR1 is SGHRS and CDR2 is YFSETQ. The junction had 0 bases not matched to a gene; V was cut back by 4 bases and J by 1 base.

CDR3 DNA sequence: TGTGCCAGTAGTAATTCCGGGAGTGGAGATACGCAGTATTTT. Residues: CASSNSGSGDTQYF. V and J are TRBV19 and TRBJ2-3, with D maybe TRBD2 (6 bases). Germline V gives CDR1 LNHDA, CDR2 SQIVND (reference sequence). V was cut by 4 bases and J by 5 bases, with 13 bases left in between. The length of the CDR3 is 14 residues.